This record looks at one T cell receptor beta chain sequence and its context. V lost 5 bases and J 3 bases, leaving 7 bases between the germline ends. Looked up from germline, CDR1 is SGHAT and CDR2 is FQNNGV. This CDR3 spans 12 amino acids. These data originate in a study of cytomegalovirus exposure and HLA in healthy donors. The study ran its PCR with 60 Vbeta and 13 Jbeta primers. The table came from immunoSEQ multiplex PCR; TCRdb's copy has only in-frame clones and leaves some out. The record lists fewer than 60,000 clones, of which the ten most abundant hold 6% to 7.5%. This receptor was obtained from a woman in her 40s in good health and CMV-seronegative. Sequencing was done on a sample of PBMCs. J is TRBJ1-1 and V is TRBV11-2; D is ambiguous. The CDR3 coding sequence is TGTGCCAGCAGCCCTGACTACACTGAAGCTTTCTTT. It yields the protein CASSPDYTEAFF.